A single TCR beta chain is shown here with its context. Its specificity is unknown. This entry belongs to a study of OX40 agonist ivuxolimab in advanced cancers. Study context: Under the entry rules, prior anti-PD-1, anti-PD-L1 or anti-CTLA-4 therapy was allowed, and around 36% had some.

Study-level points and caveats: Dose levels from 0.1 to 3.0 mg/kg saw CD4+ and CD8+ blood T cells expand clonally by week 6.

Data came from immunoSEQ multiplex PCR; TCRdb stores just in-frame clones and leaves some out. The data hold fewer than 14,000 clones, with 74% observed a single time. Trimming took off 0 bases at V and 5 bases at J, with 20 bases between the two ends. The CDR3 has 18 amino acids. Germline V gene lookup returns CDR1 SGHRS and CDR2 YFSETQ. Any history of autoimmune disease or systemic immunosuppression disqualified patients. The origin of this receptor is an adult with an advanced solid tumor such as melanoma, head and neck, liver or kidney cancer. V gene TRBV5-1 combines with J gene TRBJ2-2, with D unresolved. The sample consisted of CD4+ or CD8+ T cells sorted from blood, taken in a trial of the OX40 agonist ivuxolimab. CDR3 in DNA: TGCGCCAGCAGCTTGGCTATTTGGGAAATTGAGGCTACCGGGGAGCTGTTTTTT. Protein product: CASSLAIWEIEATGELFF.